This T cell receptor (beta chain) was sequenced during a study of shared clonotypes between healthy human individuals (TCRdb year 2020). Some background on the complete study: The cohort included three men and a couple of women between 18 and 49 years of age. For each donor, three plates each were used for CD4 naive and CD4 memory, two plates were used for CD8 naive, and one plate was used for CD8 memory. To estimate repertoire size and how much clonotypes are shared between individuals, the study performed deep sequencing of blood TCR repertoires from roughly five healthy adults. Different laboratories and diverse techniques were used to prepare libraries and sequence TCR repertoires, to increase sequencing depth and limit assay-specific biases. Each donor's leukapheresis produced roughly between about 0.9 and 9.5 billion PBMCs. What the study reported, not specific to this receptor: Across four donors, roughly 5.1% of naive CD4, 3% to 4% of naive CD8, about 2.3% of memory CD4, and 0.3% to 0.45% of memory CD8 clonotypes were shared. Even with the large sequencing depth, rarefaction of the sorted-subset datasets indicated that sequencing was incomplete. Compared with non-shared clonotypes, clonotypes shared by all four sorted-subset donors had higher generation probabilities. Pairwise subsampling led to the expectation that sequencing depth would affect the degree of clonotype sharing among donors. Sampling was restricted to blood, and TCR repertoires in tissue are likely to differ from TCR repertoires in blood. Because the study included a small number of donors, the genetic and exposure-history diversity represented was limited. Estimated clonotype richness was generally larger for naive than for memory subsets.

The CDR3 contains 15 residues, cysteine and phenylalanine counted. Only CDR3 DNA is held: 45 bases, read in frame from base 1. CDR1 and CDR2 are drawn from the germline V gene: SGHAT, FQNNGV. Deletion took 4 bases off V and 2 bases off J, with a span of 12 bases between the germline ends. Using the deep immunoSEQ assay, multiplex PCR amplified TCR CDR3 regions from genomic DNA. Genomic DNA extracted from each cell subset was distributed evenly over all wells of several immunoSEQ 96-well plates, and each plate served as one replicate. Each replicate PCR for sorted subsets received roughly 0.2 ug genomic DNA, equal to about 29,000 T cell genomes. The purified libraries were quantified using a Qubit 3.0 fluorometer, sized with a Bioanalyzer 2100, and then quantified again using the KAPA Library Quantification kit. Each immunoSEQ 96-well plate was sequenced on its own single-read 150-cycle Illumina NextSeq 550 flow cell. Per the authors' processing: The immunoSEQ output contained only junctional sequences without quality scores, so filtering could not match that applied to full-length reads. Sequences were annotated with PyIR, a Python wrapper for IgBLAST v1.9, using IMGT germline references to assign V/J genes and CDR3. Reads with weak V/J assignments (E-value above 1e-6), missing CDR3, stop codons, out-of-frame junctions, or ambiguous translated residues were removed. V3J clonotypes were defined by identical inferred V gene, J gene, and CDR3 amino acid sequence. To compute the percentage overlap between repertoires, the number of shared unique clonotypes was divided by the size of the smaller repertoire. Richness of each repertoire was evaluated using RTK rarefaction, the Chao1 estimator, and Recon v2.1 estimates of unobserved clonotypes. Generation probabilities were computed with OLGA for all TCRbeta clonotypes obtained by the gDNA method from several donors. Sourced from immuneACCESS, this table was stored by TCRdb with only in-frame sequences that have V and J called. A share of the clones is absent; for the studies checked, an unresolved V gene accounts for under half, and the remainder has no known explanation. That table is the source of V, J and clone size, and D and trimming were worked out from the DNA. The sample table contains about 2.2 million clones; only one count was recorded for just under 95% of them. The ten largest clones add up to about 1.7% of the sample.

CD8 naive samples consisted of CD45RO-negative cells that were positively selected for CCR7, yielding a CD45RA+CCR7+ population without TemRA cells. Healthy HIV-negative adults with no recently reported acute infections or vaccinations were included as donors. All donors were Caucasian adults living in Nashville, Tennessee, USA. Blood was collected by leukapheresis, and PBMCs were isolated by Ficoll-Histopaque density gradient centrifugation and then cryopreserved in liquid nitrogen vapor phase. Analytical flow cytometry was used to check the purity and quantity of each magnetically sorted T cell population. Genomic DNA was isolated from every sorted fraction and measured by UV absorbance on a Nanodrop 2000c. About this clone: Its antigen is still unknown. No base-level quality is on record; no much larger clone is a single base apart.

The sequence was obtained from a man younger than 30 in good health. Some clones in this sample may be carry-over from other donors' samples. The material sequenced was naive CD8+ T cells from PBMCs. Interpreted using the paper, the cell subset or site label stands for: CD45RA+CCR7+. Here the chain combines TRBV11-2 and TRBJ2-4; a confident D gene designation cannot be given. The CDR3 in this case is CASSSRPGTKNIQYF. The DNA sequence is TGTGCCAGCAGCTCCCGGCCTGGGACCAAAAACATTCAGTACTTC. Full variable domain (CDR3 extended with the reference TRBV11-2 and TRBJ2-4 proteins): EAGVAQSPRYKIIEKRQSVAFWCNPISGHATLYWYQQILGQGPKLLIQFQNNGVVDDSQLPKDRFSAERLKGVDSTLKIQPAKLEDSAVYLCASSSRPGTKNIQYFGAGTRLSVL.